This T cell receptor (beta chain) was recovered during a study of post-analysis software for immune sequencing data. Across the whole study: Multiple sclerosis in the patients followed relapsing-remitting, secondary progressive and progressive-relapsing courses.

General study findings and limits: People with multiple sclerosis had a significantly lower normalized Chao1 diversity than controls did. Five or six TRBV segments, TRBV5-6, TRBV5-1 and TRBV20-1 among them, were found more frequent in patients than controls.

V dropped 4 bases and J dropped 6; count of bases not matched to a gene: 4. Germline CDR1 is SGHTA and CDR2 is FQGNSA. The CDR3 covers 13 residues. A remark on this clonotype: The target antigen is unknown.

Sequencing libraries made from TCR beta cDNA carried unique molecular identifiers. TCRdb redid the calling of the PCR reads with MiXCR, one entry per CDR3 protein. Of roughly 540,000 distinct CDR3 sequences listed, around 36% are singletons. The sequenced sample consisted of blood. V usage is TRBV7-2 and J usage is TRBJ1-1; 8 bases agree with TRBD1. This TCR came from a girl aged 2-17 years with multiple sclerosis. CDR3 bases: TGTGCCAGCAGCTCCCTGGACAGGGCTGAAGCTTTCTTT. It codes for CASSSLDRAEAFF.